This is a list of T cell receptor beta chains from one sample in a study of memory CD4+ T cells and cytomegalovirus serostatus. The table came from immunoSEQ multiplex PCR; TCRdb's copy has only in-frame clones and leaves some out. The sample includes tens of thousands of clones, about three quarters of them seen just once. The sequenced sample was memory CD4+ T cells from blood. The source is an adult in good health and CMV-seropositive. Each CDR3 is given with its conserved first and last residue. Fields, in order: V gene, clone size, J gene, D gene, CDR3 length, CDR3 protein, CDR3 DNA. The D gene is left open where the match is weak. The size of a clone is reported for some rows only, either as once, few or many, or as a class for expanded clones.

V: TRBV9
size: NA
J: TRBJ2-4
D: NA
length: 15
CDR3: CASSVDIGAKNIQYF
DNA: TGTGCCAGCAGCGTAGATATCGGAGCCAAAAACATTCAGTACTTC

V: TRBV4-1
size: NA
J: TRBJ2-3
D: NA
length: 14
CDR3: CASSQGLQGVTQYF
DNA: TGCGCCAGCAGCCAGGGATTACAGGGCGTTACGCAGTATTTT

V: TRBV27
size: NA
J: TRBJ2-1
D: NA
length: 17
CDR3: CASNRRRTSGSYNEQFF
DNA: TGTGCCAGCAATCGCCGACGGACCTCCGGCTCCTACAATGAGCAGTTCTTC

V: TRBV7-2
size: NA
J: TRBJ2-5
D: NA
length: 13
CDR3: CASSLVGQETQYF
DNA: TGTGCCAGCAGCTTAGTAGGGCAAGAGACCCAGTACTTC

V: TRBV7-3
size: NA
J: TRBJ2-1
D: NA
length: 15
CDR3: CASSLDQGNHNEQFF
DNA: TGTGCCAGCAGCTTAGACCAGGGGAATCACAATGAGCAGTTCTTC

V: TRBV5-1
size: NA
J: TRBJ2-3
D: TRBD2
length: 15
CDR3: CASSLRLAETDTQYF
DNA: TGCGCCAGCAGCTTGCGACTAGCGGAAACAGATACGCAGTATTTT

V: TRBV4-1
size: few
J: TRBJ1-2
D: NA
length: 17
CDR3: CASSQRHLSFSQDGYTF
DNA: TGCGCCAGCAGCCAACGACACCTGTCATTCAGCCAGGATGGCTACACCTTC

V: TRBV7-2
size: NA
J: TRBJ1-5
D: NA
length: 12
CDR3: CASSPYNQPQHF
DNA: TGTGCCAGCAGCCCTTACAATCAGCCCCAGCATTTT

V: TRBV11-2
size: NA
J: TRBJ1-1
D: NA
length: 15
CDR3: CASSHSPRAHTEAFF
DNA: TGTGCCAGCAGCCACTCGCCCAGGGCGCACACTGAAGCTTTCTTT

V: TRBV2
size: few
J: TRBJ1-2
D: TRBD1
length: 14
CDR3: CASRTGQGYYGYTF
DNA: TGTGCCAGCAGGACCGGACAGGGGTACTATGGCTACACCTTC

V: TRBV28
size: NA
J: TRBJ1-2
D: TRBD1
length: 14
CDR3: CASSSTGGNYGYTF
DNA: TGTGCCAGCAGTTCCACAGGGGGCAACTATGGCTACACCTTC

V: TRBV29-1
size: NA
J: TRBJ2-3
D: TRBD2
length: 17
CDR3: CSVDGLAGGIAVGTQYF
DNA: TGCAGCGTTGATGGACTAGCGGGGGGGATCGCCGTGGGTACGCAGTATTTT

V: TRBV2
size: NA
J: TRBJ2-5
D: TRBD1
length: 15
CDR3: CASSEGGQGGETQYF
DNA: TGTGCCAGCAGTGAAGGGGGACAGGGAGGAGAGACCCAGTACTTC

V: TRBV7-2
size: NA
J: TRBJ2-3
D: NA
length: 13
CDR3: CASSFGFPDTQYF
DNA: TGTGCCAGCAGCTTCGGGTTCCCAGATACGCAGTATTTT

V: TRBV11-2
size: NA
J: TRBJ2-1
D: NA
length: 15
CDR3: CASSLGSSQSNEQFF
DNA: TGTGCCAGCAGCTTAGGCTCGAGTCAGTCCAATGAGCAGTTCTTC

V: TRBV28
size: NA
J: TRBJ1-1
D: NA
length: 12
CDR3: CATKWGGPEAFF
DNA: TGTGCCACCAAATGGGGAGGGCCGGAAGCTTTCTTT

V: TRBV5-1
size: NA
J: TRBJ1-3
D: NA
length: 16
CDR3: CASSLASGSSGNTIYF
DNA: TGCGCCAGCAGCTTGGCCAGCGGGAGCTCTGGAAACACCATATATTTT

V: TRBV9
size: once
J: TRBJ2-7
D: NA
length: 16
CDR3: CASSVDPDPLGDEQYF
DNA: TGTGCCAGCAGCGTAGACCCCGACCCTTTAGGGGACGAGCAGTACTTC

V: TRBV7-3
size: few
J: TRBJ1-5
D: TRBD1
length: 18
CDR3: CASSPTGPFPYSNQPQHF
DNA: TGTGCCAGCAGCCCGACAGGGCCCTTTCCTTATAGCAATCAGCCCCAGCATTTT

V: TRBV7-3
size: NA
J: TRBJ1-6
D: NA
length: 15
CDR3: CASSLIPAANSPLHF
DNA: TGTGCCAGCAGCTTAATTCCAGCAGCCAATTCACCCCTCCACTTT

V: TRBV29-1
size: NA
J: TRBJ1-1
D: TRBD1
length: 14
CDR3: CSVRQGRGDTEAFF
DNA: TGCAGCGTCAGACAGGGGAGGGGGGACACTGAAGCTTTCTTT

V: TRBV7-8
size: NA
J: TRBJ2-5
D: TRBD1
length: 12
CDR3: CASSVTGASQYF
DNA: TGTGCCAGCAGCGTGACAGGGGCATCCCAGTACTTC

V: TRBV7-9
size: NA
J: TRBJ2-1
D: NA
length: 15
CDR3: CASSPLRGFYNEQFF
DNA: TGTGCCAGCAGTCCGCTACGGGGGTTCTACAATGAGCAGTTCTTC

V: TRBV6-4
size: NA
J: TRBJ2-1
D: TRBD1
length: 14
CDR3: CATRAGTGNNEQFF
DNA: TGTGCAACGAGGGCCGGGACAGGGAACAATGAGCAGTTCTTC

V: TRBV7-2
size: NA
J: TRBJ2-5
D: TRBD2
length: 16
CDR3: CASSSRLAGGLETQYF
DNA: TGTGCCAGCAGCTCCCGACTAGCGGGAGGGCTGGAGACCCAGTACTTC

V: TRBV28
size: NA
J: TRBJ1-1
D: TRBD1
length: 14
CDR3: CASSTRQGIPEAFF
DNA: TGTGCCAGCAGCACGAGACAGGGAATACCTGAAGCTTTCTTT

V: TRBV6-5
size: once
J: TRBJ1-4
D: NA
length: 14
CDR3: CASKGGDGNEKLFF
DNA: TGTGCCAGCAAGGGGGGCGACGGTAATGAAAAACTGTTTTTT

V: TRBV6-6
size: NA
J: TRBJ2-1
D: TRBD1
length: 15
CDR3: CASSYGQGVGNEQFF
DNA: TGTGCCAGCAGTTATGGGCAGGGGGTGGGCAATGAGCAGTTCTTC

V: TRBV4-1
size: NA
J: TRBJ1-1
D: TRBD1
length: 16
CDR3: CASSDDRGQGTTEAFF
DNA: TGCGCCAGCAGCGACGACCGGGGACAGGGGACAACTGAAGCTTTCTTT

V: TRBV18
size: NA
J: TRBJ1-5
D: NA
length: 16
CDR3: CASSPLPADSNQPQHF
DNA: TGTGCCAGCTCACCACTGCCAGCCGATAGCAATCAGCCCCAGCATTTT

V: TRBV6-6
size: NA
J: TRBJ2-1
D: NA
length: 13
CDR3: CASSSRGYNEQFF
DNA: TGTGCCAGCAGTTCCCGGGGGTACAATGAGCAGTTCTTC

V: TRBV7-6
size: NA
J: TRBJ2-3
D: NA
length: 14
CDR3: CASSSRSDTDTQYF
DNA: TGTGCCAGCAGCAGTAGATCAGACACAGATACGCAGTATTTT

V: TRBV2
size: NA
J: TRBJ2-1
D: TRBD2
length: 15
CDR3: CASSRGTSGINEQFF
DNA: TGTGCCAGCAGTCGCGGGACTAGCGGCATCAATGAGCAGTTCTTC

V: TRBV9
size: NA
J: TRBJ2-7
D: NA
length: 14
CDR3: CASSVDPLVNEQYF
DNA: TGTGCCAGCAGCGTAGATCCCCTAGTTAACGAGCAGTACTTC

V: TRBV25-1
size: NA
J: TRBJ2-3
D: NA
length: 13
CDR3: CASSERETDTQYF
DNA: TGTGCCAGCAGTGAACGGGAGACAGATACGCAGTATTTT

V: TRBV2
size: NA
J: TRBJ2-5
D: NA
length: 12
CDR3: CASSEREETQYF
DNA: TGTGCCAGCAGTGAGAGGGAGGAGACCCAGTACTTC

V: TRBV27
size: NA
J: TRBJ1-5
D: NA
length: 12
CDR3: CASSSLNQPQHF
DNA: TGTGCCAGCAGTTCTCTAAATCAGCCCCAGCATTTT

V: TRBV7-2
size: few
J: TRBJ1-2
D: NA
length: 12
CDR3: CASSLGTAGYTF
DNA: TGTGCCAGCAGCTTAGGTACAGCAGGCTACACCTTC

V: TRBV4-3
size: NA
J: TRBJ2-7
D: NA
length: 14
CDR3: CASSQAVGGYEQYF
DNA: TGCGCCAGCAGCCAAGCGGTGGGGGGTTACGAGCAGTACTTC

V: TRBV19
size: NA
J: TRBJ1-2
D: NA
length: 13
CDR3: CASSIWQKNGYTF
DNA: TGTGCCAGTAGTATCTGGCAGAAGAATGGCTACACCTTC

V: TRBV19
size: NA
J: TRBJ2-5
D: NA
length: 16
CDR3: CASSSPAAGTRQTQYF
DNA: TGTGCCAGTAGCTCCCCGGCAGCGGGGACAAGGCAGACCCAGTACTTC

V: TRBV5-1
size: NA
J: TRBJ2-3
D: TRBD2
length: 17
CDR3: CASSLRGLAGILDTQYF
DNA: TGCGCCAGCAGCTTGCGGGGACTAGCGGGGATTTTGGATACGCAGTATTTT

V: TRBV9
size: NA
J: TRBJ1-2
D: NA
length: 11
CDR3: CASSSGGTYTF
DNA: TGTGCCAGCAGCTCAGGAGGGACTTACACCTTC

V: TRBV7-2
size: NA
J: TRBJ1-5
D: NA
length: 13
CDR3: CASSLGGGRPQHF
DNA: TGTGCCAGCAGCTTAGGGGGGGGTCGTCCCCAGCATTTT

V: TRBV29-1
size: NA
J: TRBJ2-1
D: NA
length: 11
CDR3: CSVALDQGQFF
DNA: TGCAGCGTTGCCCTTGACCAGGGACAGTTCTTC

V: TRBV7-3
size: few
J: TRBJ2-5
D: NA
length: 13
CDR3: CASSRQSRDTQYF
DNA: TGTGCCAGCAGTCGACAGTCCCGGGATACCCAGTACTTC

V: TRBV29-1
size: NA
J: TRBJ1-1
D: NA
length: 13
CDR3: CSVEEGGSSEAFF
DNA: TGCAGCGTTGAAGAAGGGGGGTCATCTGAAGCTTTCTTT

V: TRBV5-1
size: NA
J: TRBJ2-3
D: TRBD2
length: 15
CDR3: CASSLGLLAGDTQYF
DNA: TGCGCCAGCAGCTTGGGGTTACTAGCGGGGGATACGCAGTATTTT

V: TRBV6-5
size: NA
J: TRBJ2-5
D: NA
length: 12
CDR3: CASSYSLETQYF
DNA: TGTGCCAGCAGTTACTCCTTGGAGACCCAGTACTTC

V: TRBV4-1
size: NA
J: TRBJ1-2
D: TRBD1
length: 15
CDR3: CASSQGRTGDYGYTF
DNA: TGCGCCAGCAGCCAAGGGAGGACAGGGGACTATGGCTACACCTTC

V: TRBV29-1
size: few
J: TRBJ1-1
D: TRBD1
length: 13
CDR3: CSVYRGVNTEAFF
DNA: TGCAGCGTTTACAGGGGCGTGAACACTGAAGCTTTCTTT

V: TRBV10-3
size: once
J: TRBJ2-7
D: TRBD1
length: 17
CDR3: CAISESNLGTDSDEQYF
DNA: TGTGCCATCAGTGAGTCGAATCTAGGGACAGATAGCGACGAGCAGTACTTC

V: TRBV7-2
size: NA
J: TRBJ2-3
D: TRBD2
length: 16
CDR3: CASSLVGTSGTDTQYF
DNA: TGTGCCAGCAGCTTAGTTGGGACTAGCGGGACCGATACGCAGTATTTT

V: TRBV7-2
size: NA
J: TRBJ1-5
D: NA
length: 15
CDR3: CASSLGRQPNQPQHF
DNA: TGTGCCAGCAGCTTAGGTAGGCAGCCTAATCAGCCCCAGCATTTT

V: TRBV7-2
size: NA
J: TRBJ1-5
D: NA
length: 16
CDR3: CASSLGAVYSNQPQHF
DNA: TGTGCCAGCAGCTTAGGAGCGGTTTATAGCAATCAGCCCCAGCATTTT

V: TRBV4-1
size: NA
J: TRBJ2-4
D: NA
length: 16
CDR3: CASSQGSASGKNIQYF
DNA: TGCGCCAGCAGCCAAGGGTCCGCAAGCGGCAAAAACATTCAGTACTTC

V: TRBV19
size: few
J: TRBJ1-1
D: NA
length: 12
CDR3: CASSIRGTEAFF
DNA: TGTGCCAGTAGTATTCGAGGCACTGAAGCTTTCTTT

V: TRBV20-1
size: few
J: TRBJ1-1
D: NA
length: 11
CDR3: CSARAVLEAFF
DNA: TGCAGTGCTAGGGCGGTTCTGGAAGCTTTCTTT

V: TRBV27
size: NA
J: TRBJ2-2
D: NA
length: 15
CDR3: CASNSEYRDTGELFF
DNA: TGTGCCAGCAACTCAGAGTACAGAGACACCGGGGAGCTGTTTTTT